These T cell receptor beta chains were read from a single sample in a study of beta chain features in type 1 diabetes. The assay was immunoSEQ multiplex PCR, and TCRdb's table has in-frame clones only and misses some. The sample shows approximately 280,000 clones, 15% of them seen only once. Sequenced input: naive CD4+ T cells from blood. Source of these receptors: a young man with type 1 diabetes. The CDR3 runs from the conserved cysteine through the conserved F or W. D genes are given only for firm matches. Only part of the rows carry a size: once, few, many, or a class if the clone is expanded.

v_gene	d_gene	j_gene	abundance	CDR3aa	CDR3nt
TRBV29-1	-	TRBJ2-1	few	CSVEVSPRYNEQFF	TGCAGCGTTGAGGTTAGTCCCCGCTACAATGAGCAGTTCTTC
TRBV5-1	-	TRBJ2-5	-	CASSLARTAKETQYF	TGCGCCAGCAGCTTGGCCAGGACAGCCAAAGAGACCCAGTACTTC
TRBV7-9	TRBD1	TRBJ2-1	few	CASSLIPGGSGFEQFF	TGTGCCAGCAGCTTAATCCCAGGGGGCTCAGGTTTTGAGCAGTTCTTC
TRBV29-1	-	TRBJ1-1	few	CSVGGVNTEAFF	TGCAGCGTTGGAGGAGTGAACACTGAAGCTTTCTTT
TRBV14	-	TRBJ2-2	few	CASTPWARAVPGLFF	TGTGCCAGCACTCCCTGGGCCAGGGCAGTACCGGGGCTGTTTTTT
TRBV7-2	TRBD1	TRBJ2-1	-	CASRSGTGDEQFF	TGTGCCAGCAGATCCGGGACAGGGGACGAGCAGTTCTTC
TRBV18	-	TRBJ1-2	-	CASSADRNYGYTF	TGTGCCAGCTCAGCTGACAGAAACTATGGCTACACCTTC
TRBV5-4	TRBD1	TRBJ2-7	-	CASSLVMGQGRNEQYF	TGTGCCAGCAGCTTGGTCATGGGACAGGGTCGCAACGAGCAGTACTTC
TRBV7-2	TRBD2	TRBJ2-7	-	CASSRTSGGYEQYF	TGTGCCAGCAGCAGGACTAGCGGGGGCTACGAGCAGTACTTC
TRBV30	-	TRBJ2-7	-	CAWSVGSYEQYF	TGTGCCTGGAGTGTGGGGAGCTACGAGCAGTACTTC
TRBV11-2	-	TRBJ2-5	-	CASSLVLNMFETQYF	TGTGCCAGCAGCTTAGTTCTTAACATGTTTGAGACCCAGTACTTC
TRBV7-9	TRBD1	TRBJ2-5	few	CASRRTGDGLQETQYF	TGTGCCAGCAGGCGGACAGGGGACGGGTTACAAGAGACCCAGTACTTC
TRBV5-1	TRBD2	TRBJ2-3	-	CASSDSGRRTDTQYF	TGCGCCAGCAGCGATAGCGGGAGGAGAACAGATACGCAGTATTTT
TRBV27	TRBD1	TRBJ2-7	once	CASSGTGVEDYEQYF	TGTGCCAGCAGTGGGACAGGGGTAGAGGACTACGAGCAGTACTTC
TRBV16	-	TRBJ1-6	-	CASSPLGARDNSPLHF	TGTGCCAGCAGCCCTCTAGGGGCACGAGATAATTCACCCCTCCACTTT
TRBV19	-	TRBJ1-2	-	CASTENNYGYTF	TGTGCCAGTACCGAGAATAACTATGGCTACACCTTC
TRBV4-3	-	TRBJ1-1	few	CASSQDSRTEAFF	TGCGCCAGCAGCCAAGATTCGAGGACTGAAGCTTTCTTT
TRBV28	TRBD1	TRBJ2-1	-	CASSLGDRVHGQFF	TGTGCCAGCAGTTTAGGGGACAGGGTGCATGGGCAGTTCTTC
TRBV6-6	TRBD1	TRBJ2-3	-	CASSPRDRGGDTQYF	TGTGCCAGCAGTCCCCGGGACAGGGGTGGAGATACGCAGTATTTT
TRBV4-1	TRBD1	TRBJ2-7	once	CASSQPGQGPGQYF	TGCGCCAGCAGCCAACCGGGACAGGGACCAGGGCAGTACTTC
TRBV7-9	TRBD1	TRBJ2-4	few	CASSAPSQGDIQYF	TGTGCCAGCAGCGCCCCATCTCAGGGGGACATTCAGTACTTC
TRBV20-1	-	TRBJ2-7	-	CSATGVYEQYF	TGCAGTGCTACAGGGGTTTACGAGCAGTACTTC
TRBV11-2	TRBD2	TRBJ2-7	few	CASRRTSGSYEQYF	TGTGCCAGCAGGCGGACTAGCGGGAGCTACGAGCAGTACTTC
TRBV7-9	-	TRBJ2-3	-	CASSLAFRGVPDTQYF	TGTGCCAGCAGCTTAGCGTTCAGGGGAGTCCCAGATACGCAGTATTTT
TRBV7-8	-	TRBJ2-7	-	CASSLTATVREQYF	TGTGCCAGCAGCTTGACAGCGACGGTACGCGAGCAGTACTTC
TRBV12-5	TRBD2	TRBJ2-3	few	CASGGGGRGGDTQYF	TGTGCTAGTGGAGGCGGCGGGAGGGGAGGAGATACGCAGTATTTT
TRBV28	-	TRBJ1-2	few	CASSPGGGVGYTF	TGTGCCAGCAGTCCCGGGGGAGGCGTTGGCTACACCTTC